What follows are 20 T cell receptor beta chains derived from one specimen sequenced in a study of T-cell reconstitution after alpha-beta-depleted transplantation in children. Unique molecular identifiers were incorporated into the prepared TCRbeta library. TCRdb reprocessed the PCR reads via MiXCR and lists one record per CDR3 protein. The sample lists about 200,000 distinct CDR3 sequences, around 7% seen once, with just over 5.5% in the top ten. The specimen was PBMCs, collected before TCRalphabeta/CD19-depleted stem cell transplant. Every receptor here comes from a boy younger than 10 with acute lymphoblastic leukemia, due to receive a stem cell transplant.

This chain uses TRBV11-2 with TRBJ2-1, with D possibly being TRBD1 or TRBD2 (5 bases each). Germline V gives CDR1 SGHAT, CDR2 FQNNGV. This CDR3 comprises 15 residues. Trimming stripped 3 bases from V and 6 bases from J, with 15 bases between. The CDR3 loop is CASSLGDRSGNEQFF. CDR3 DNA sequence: TGTGCCAGCAGCTTGGGGGATAGAAGTGGCAATGAGCAGTTCTTC.

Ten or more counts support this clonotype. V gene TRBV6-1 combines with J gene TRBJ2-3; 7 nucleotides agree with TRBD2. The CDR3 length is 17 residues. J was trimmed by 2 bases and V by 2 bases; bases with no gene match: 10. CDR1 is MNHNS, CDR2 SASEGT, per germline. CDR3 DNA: TGTGCCAGCAGTGAATTGGGAGGGCTCGGAATCACAGATACGCAGTATTTT. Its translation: CASSELGGLGITDTQYF.

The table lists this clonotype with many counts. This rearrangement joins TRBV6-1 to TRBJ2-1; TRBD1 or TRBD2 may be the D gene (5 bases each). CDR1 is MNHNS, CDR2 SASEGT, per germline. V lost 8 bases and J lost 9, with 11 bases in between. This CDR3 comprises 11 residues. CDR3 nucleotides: TGTGCCAGCCGGGGCCCCGGTGAGCAGTTCTTC. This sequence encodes CASRGPGEQFF.

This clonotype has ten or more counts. CDR3 coding DNA: TGCAGCGTTGATTCGATAGACCTAAGGGCGGGAGGGCCAGATACGCAGTATTTT. Protein sequence: CSVDSIDLRAGGPDTQYF. The V and J genes are TRBV29-1 and TRBJ2-3; 9 bases line up with TRBD2. The V and J ends lost 3 bases and 4 bases, in that order; junction bases with no gene match: 17. CDR3 length equals 18 residues. The germline gives CDR1 SQVTM, CDR2 ANQGSEA.

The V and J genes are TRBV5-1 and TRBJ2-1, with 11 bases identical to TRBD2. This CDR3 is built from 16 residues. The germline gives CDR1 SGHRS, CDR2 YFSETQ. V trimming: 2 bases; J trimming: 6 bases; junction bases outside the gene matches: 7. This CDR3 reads CASSFGLAGGGNEQFF. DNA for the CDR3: TGCGCCAGCAGCTTTGGGCTAGCGGGAGGAGGCAATGAGCAGTTCTTC.

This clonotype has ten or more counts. DNA of the CDR3: TGTGCCAGCAACTTACCGGGACTAGCGGGGCAGCAGTTCTTC. This codes for CASNLPGLAGQQFF. The genes are TRBV5-6 and TRBJ2-1; TRBD2 aligns across 13 bases. The CDR3 totals 14 residues. J was trimmed by 11 bases and V by 6 bases; bases with no gene match: 8. In germline, CDR1 is SGHDT, CDR2 YYEEEE.

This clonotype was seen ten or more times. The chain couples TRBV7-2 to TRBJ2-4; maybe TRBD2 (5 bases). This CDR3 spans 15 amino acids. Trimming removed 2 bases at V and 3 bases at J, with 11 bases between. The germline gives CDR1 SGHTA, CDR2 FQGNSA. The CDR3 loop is CASSLPPEGKNIQYF. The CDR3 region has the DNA TGTGCCAGCAGCTTACCACCTGAGGGCAAAAACATTCAGTACTTC.

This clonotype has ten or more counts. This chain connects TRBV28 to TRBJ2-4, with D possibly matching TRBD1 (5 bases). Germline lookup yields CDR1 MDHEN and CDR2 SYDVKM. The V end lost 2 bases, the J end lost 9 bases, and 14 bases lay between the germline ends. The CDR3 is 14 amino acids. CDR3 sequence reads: CASSLVGPRGIQYF. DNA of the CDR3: TGTGCCAGCAGTTTAGTGGGGCCTAGGGGCATTCAGTACTTC.

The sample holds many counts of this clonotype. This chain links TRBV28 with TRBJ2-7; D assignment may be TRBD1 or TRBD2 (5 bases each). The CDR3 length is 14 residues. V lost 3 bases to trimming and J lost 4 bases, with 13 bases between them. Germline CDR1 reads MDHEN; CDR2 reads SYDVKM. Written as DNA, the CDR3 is TGTGCCAGCAGTTTTGGGACGGTGCCGTACGAGCAGTACTTC. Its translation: CASSFGTVPYEQYF.

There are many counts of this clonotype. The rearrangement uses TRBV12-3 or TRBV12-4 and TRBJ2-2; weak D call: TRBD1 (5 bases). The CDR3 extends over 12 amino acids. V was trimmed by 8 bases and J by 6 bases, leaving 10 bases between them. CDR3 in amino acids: CASPGAAGELFF. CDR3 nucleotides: TGTGCCAGCCCTGGGGCAGCCGGGGAGCTGTTTTTT.

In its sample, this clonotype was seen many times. In DNA form, the CDR3 reads TGTGCCAGCAGCGTCGCTAGCGGGGGGGTCGGAGATACGCAGTATTTT. Protein sequence: CASSVASGGVGDTQYF. V and J are TRBV7-2 and TRBJ2-3, with TRBD2 identical over 12 bases. V shed 5 bases and J 5 bases; nucleotides not matched to a gene: 8. The CDR3 contains 16 residues. Germline V gene data show CDR1 as SGHTA and CDR2 as FQGNSA.

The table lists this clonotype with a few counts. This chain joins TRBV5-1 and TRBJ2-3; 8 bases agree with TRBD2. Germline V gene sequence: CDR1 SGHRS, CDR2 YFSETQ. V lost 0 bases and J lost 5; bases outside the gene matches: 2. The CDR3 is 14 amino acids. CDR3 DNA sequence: TGCGCCAGCAGCTTGGATCTAGCGGGAGATACGCAGTATTTT. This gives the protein CASSLDLAGDTQYF.

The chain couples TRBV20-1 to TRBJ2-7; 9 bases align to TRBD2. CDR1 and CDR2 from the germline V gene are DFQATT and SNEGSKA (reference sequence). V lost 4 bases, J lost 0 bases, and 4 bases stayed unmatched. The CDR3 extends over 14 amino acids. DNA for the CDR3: TGCAGTGCTAATCTAGCGGGGAGCTCCTACGAGCAGTACTTC. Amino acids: CSANLAGSSYEQYF.

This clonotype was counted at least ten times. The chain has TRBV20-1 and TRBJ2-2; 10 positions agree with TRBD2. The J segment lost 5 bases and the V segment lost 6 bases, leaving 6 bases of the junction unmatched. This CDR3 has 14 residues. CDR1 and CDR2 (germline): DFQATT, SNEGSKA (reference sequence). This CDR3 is CSAFSGRRTGELFF. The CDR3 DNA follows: TGCAGTGCCTTTAGCGGGAGGCGGACCGGGGAGCTGTTTTTT.

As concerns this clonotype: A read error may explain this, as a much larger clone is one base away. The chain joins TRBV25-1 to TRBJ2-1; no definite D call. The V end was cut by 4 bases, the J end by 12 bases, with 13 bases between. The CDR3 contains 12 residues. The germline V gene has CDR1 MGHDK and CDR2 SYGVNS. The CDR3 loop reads CASSVARTGQFF. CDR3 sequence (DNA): TGTGCCAGCAGTGTGGCCCGGACCGGGCAGTTCTTC.

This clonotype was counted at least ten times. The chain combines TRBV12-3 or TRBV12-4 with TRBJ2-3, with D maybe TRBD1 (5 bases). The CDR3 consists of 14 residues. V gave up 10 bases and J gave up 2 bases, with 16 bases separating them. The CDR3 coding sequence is TGTGCCATCCAGAGTGACAGACTCACAGATACGCAGTATTTT. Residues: CAIQSDRLTDTQYF.

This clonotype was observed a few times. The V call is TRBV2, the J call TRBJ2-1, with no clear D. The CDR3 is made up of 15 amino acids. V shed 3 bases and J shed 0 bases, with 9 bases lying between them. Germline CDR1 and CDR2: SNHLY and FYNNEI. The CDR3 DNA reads TGTGCCAGCAGTGAGAGCGCAGGCTCCTACAATGAGCAGTTCTTC. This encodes CASSESAGSYNEQFF.

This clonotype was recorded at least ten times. The CDR3 DNA reads TGTGCCAGCAGTTTAGTAGCCGGGGAGCTGTTTTTT. Protein sequence: CASSLVAGELFF. The chain has TRBV28 and TRBJ2-2; no firm D call. CDR1 and CDR2 from the germline V gene are MDHEN and SYDVKM. The V gene lost 2 bases and the J gene lost 6 bases, with 4 bases spanning the gap. This CDR3 region has 12 residues. Full variable domain (rest looked up from reference TRBV28 and TRBJ2-2): DVKVTQSSRYLVKRTGEKVFLECVQDMDHENMFWYRQDPGLGLRLIYFSYDVKMKEKGDIPEGYSVSREKKERFSLILESASTNQTSMYLCASSLVAGELFFGEGSRLTVL.

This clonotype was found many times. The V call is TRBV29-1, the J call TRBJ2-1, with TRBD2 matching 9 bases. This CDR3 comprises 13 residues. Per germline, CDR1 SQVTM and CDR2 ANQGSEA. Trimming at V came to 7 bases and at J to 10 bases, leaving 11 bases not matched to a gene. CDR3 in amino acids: CSAGPLAGREQFF. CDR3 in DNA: TGCAGCGCCGGACCCCTAGCGGGGCGGGAGCAGTTCTTC.

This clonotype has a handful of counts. DNA of the CDR3: TGTGCCAGCAGCCAAGCCGGGACTAGCGGCCACAATGAGCAGTTCTTC. It encodes CASSQAGTSGHNEQFF. This rearrangement joins TRBV4-2 to TRBJ2-1, with TRBD2 matching over 11 bases. Germline loops: CDR1 LGHNA, CDR2 YNFKEQ. V lost 1 base, J lost 5 bases, and 4 bases stayed unmatched. There are 16 residues in the CDR3.